The clone carrying this T cell receptor (beta chain) was observed at least ten times. The DNA ends 3 residues before the CDR3 does, and the rest of the CDR3 is filled in from the germline J gene. Most patients and controls had Caucasian heritage. This sample was included in a study of T cell clonality in common variable immunodeficiency. The CDR3 is 14 residues long. Trimming stripped 5 bases from V and 1 base from J, with 11 bases between. CDR1 is LNHDA and CDR2 is SQIVND in the germline V gene (reference sequence). Sequenced by immunoSEQ multiplex PCR; TCRdb stores in-frame clones only, minus some. The table lists tens of thousands of clones, no singletons, with over 2% in the top ten.

The clonotype originates from a person aged 18-70 years in good health. Sequencing was performed on peripheral blood mononuclear cells. The chain links TRBV19 to TRBJ1-2, with D tentatively TRBD1 (5 bases). The sequenced CDR3 bases are TGTGCCAGTAGTGAGACAGTCCTTAACTATGGC. Its translation: CASSETVLNYG. The entire CDR3 protein reads CASSETVLNYGYTF.